The 21 T cell receptor beta chains reported below all come from one sample, sequenced in a study of shared clonotypes between healthy human individuals. Naive CD8 populations comprised CD45RO-negative cells positively selected for CCR7, excluding terminally differentiated effector memory CD45RA+ cells. Clones were sequenced by immunoSEQ multiplex PCR, and TCRdb holds only the in-frame ones, with some missing. The sample yields 600,000 or so clones, roughly 98% seen once. The sequencing sample was made of naive CD8+ T cells sorted from blood. The receptor set was obtained from a man younger than 45 in good health.

On this clone itself: Other DNA sequences of this sample code for an identical CDR3. CDR3 loop: CASSLGSGSYEQYF. CDR3 sequence (DNA): TGTGCCAGCAGCTTAGGGAGTGGCTCCTACGAGCAGTACTTC. This chain uses TRBV13 with TRBJ2-7, with D unresolved. The V and J ends lost 0 bases and 0 bases respectively, with 6 bases between them. Germline CDR1 is PRHDT and CDR2 is FYEKMQ (reference sequence). This CDR3 region has 14 residues.

The chain has TRBV19 and TRBJ2-7; 10 positions agree with TRBD2. This CDR3 spans 15 amino acids. Germline CDR1 is LNHDA and CDR2 is SQIVND (reference sequence). With 6 bases clipped from V and 0 bases from J, the junction kept 5 bases outside the gene matches. For the CDR3, the DNA is TGTGCCAGTAGCACCCAGCGGGAGGGCTCCTACGAGCAGTACTTC. Translating it yields CASSTQREGSYEQYF.

CDR3 DNA: TGTGCCAGCAGCTTAACCCCGGGACGGCATAGCAATCAGCCCCAGCATTTT. As protein: CASSLTPGRHSNQPQHF. V and J are TRBV7-8 and TRBJ1-5; D possibly corresponds to TRBD1 (5 bases). The CDR3 is 17 amino acids. From germline, CDR1 is SGHVS and CDR2 FQNEAQ. Between the trimmed V and J ends, which lost 2 bases and 0 bases, there was a span of 14 bases.

The chain links TRBV18 to TRBJ2-1; weak D call: TRBD2 (6 bases). The V gene lost 3 bases and the J gene lost 3 bases, with 12 bases spanning the gap. The CDR3 has 15 residues. Germline V gene data show CDR1 as KGHSH and CDR2 as LQKENI. CDR3 in amino acids: CASSPKRLGYNEQFF. The CDR3 region has the DNA TGTGCCAGCTCACCCAAGCGACTAGGCTACAATGAGCAGTTCTTC.

The chain carries TRBV6-5 and TRBJ1-1; D is possibly TRBD1 (5 bases). Per germline, CDR1 MNHEY and CDR2 SVGAGI. The CDR3 length is 14 residues. V lost 0 bases to trimming and J lost 3 bases, with 8 bases between them. In nucleotides, the CDR3 is TGTGCCAGCAGTTACTCGGCAGGGCACACTGAAGCTTTCTTT. It codes for CASSYSAGHTEAFF.

V gene TRBV5-1 combines with J gene TRBJ1-4, with D hard to call. Trimming cost V 0 bases and J 5 bases, with 14 bases left between them. Germline values: CDR1 SGHRS, CDR2 YFSETQ. The CDR3 totals 16 residues. The CDR3: CASSLGNGLANEKLFF. The CDR3 region has the DNA TGCGCCAGCAGCTTGGGCAACGGGTTGGCAAATGAAAAACTGTTTTTT.

This chain uses TRBV2 with TRBJ2-5, with TRBD1 as a possible D gene (6 bases). The CDR3 spans 14 residues. The germline V gene has CDR1 SNHLY and CDR2 FYNNEI. Trimming removed 2 bases at V and 2 bases at J, with 9 bases between. The CDR3: CASSEFRGQETQYF. The CDR3 bases are TGTGCCAGCAGTGAATTTAGGGGGCAAGAGACCCAGTACTTC. The entire variable domain, with the rest obtained from reference TRBV2 and TRBJ2-5, is as follows: EPEVTQTPSHQVTQMGQEVILRCVPISNHLYFYWYRQILGQKVEFLVSFYNNEISEKSEIFDDQFSVERPDGSNFTLKIRSTKLEDSAMYFCASSEFRGQETQYFGPGTRLLVL.

The chain joins TRBV7-9 to TRBJ2-1, with D unresolved. The germline gives CDR1 SEHNR, CDR2 FQNEAQ (reference sequence). The CDR3 length is 18 residues. Trimming pared 3 bases from V and 4 bases from J, leaving 22 bases between. The CDR3 here is CASSFAVKGFIFYNEQFF. CDR3 bases: TGTGCCAGCAGCTTTGCTGTGAAGGGTTTTATTTTTTACAATGAGCAGTTCTTC.

The CDR3 loop reads CASSQAVRVNTEAFF. The CDR3 DNA sequence: TGCGCCAGCAGCCAAGCGGTCAGGGTAAACACTGAAGCTTTCTTT. J is TRBJ1-1 and V is TRBV4-1, with D perhaps TRBD1 (5 bases). Looked up from germline, CDR1 is MGHRA and CDR2 is YSYEKL. Trimming removed 1 base from V and 2 bases from J, with 11 bases in between. The CDR3 runs 15 residues.

This clone appeared a single time. The chain couples TRBV12-5 to TRBJ1-2; D gene unclear. CDR3 length: 14 residues. Trimming pared 5 bases from V and 5 bases from J, leaving 15 bases between. The germline gives CDR1 LGHNT, CDR2 FRNRAP. The CDR3: CASGPPESGYGYTF. The CDR3 region has the DNA TGTGCTAGTGGTCCTCCTGAATCTGGATATGGCTACACCTTC.

The chain joins TRBV7-8 to TRBJ2-7; possible D gene TRBD2, 5 bases. Germline CDR1 is SGHVS and CDR2 is FQNEAQ. Trimming took off 0 bases at V and 3 bases at J, with 12 bases between the two ends. CDR3 size: 15 residues. Here the CDR3 reads CASSLAETTIYEQYF. Written as DNA, the CDR3 is TGTGCCAGCAGCTTAGCTGAGACTACGATCTACGAGCAGTACTTC. The complete variable domain, with remaining parts taken from reference TRBV7-8 and TRBJ2-7, reads GAGVSQSPRYKVAKRGQDVALRCDPISGHVSLFWYQQALGQGPEFLTYFQNEAQLDKSGLPSDRFFAERPEGSVSTLKIQRTQQEDSAVYLCASSLAETTIYEQYFGPGTRLTVT.

The chain couples TRBV7-9 to TRBJ2-2; no clear D. There are 12 residues in the CDR3. Trimming stripped 7 bases from V and 4 bases from J, with 7 bases between. Germline values: CDR1 SEHNR, CDR2 FQNEAQ (reference sequence). DNA of the CDR3: TGTGCCAGCACCCCAGGCACCGGGGAGCTGTTTTTT. It yields the protein CASTPGTGELFF. Full variable domain (rest looked up from reference TRBV7-9 and TRBJ2-2): DTGVSQNPRHKITKRGQNVTFRCDPISEHNRLYWYRQTLGQGPEFLTYFQNEAQLEKSRLLSDRFSAERPKGSFSTLEIQRTEQGDSAMYLCASTPGTGELFFGEGSRLTVL.

This clone was observed once. The chain recombines TRBV14 with TRBJ2-7; D remains unclear. Germline lookup yields CDR1 SGHDN and CDR2 FVKESK. V lost 1 base and J lost 3, with 13 bases in between. The CDR3 has 15 amino acids. The CDR3 bases are TGTGCCAGCAGCCAAGTCCGTGGCGAGATCTACGAGCAGTACTTC. Translated, it gives CASSQVRGEIYEQYF.

The chain recombines TRBV4-1 with TRBJ1-5; 8 bases fit TRBD1. Trimming removed 5 bases from V and 3 bases from J; junction bases left unmatched: 6. Germline values: CDR1 MGHRA, CDR2 YSYEKL. CDR3 size: 15 residues. Here the CDR3 reads CASSSIQGVNQPQHF. The DNA for the CDR3 is TGCGCCAGCAGCTCCATACAGGGGGTCAATCAGCCCCAGCATTTT.

J is TRBJ2-3 and V is TRBV9; D may be TRBD1 (6 bases). The germline V gene has CDR1 SGDLS and CDR2 YYNGEE. Trimming shortened V by 3 bases and J by 4 bases, and 12 bases separated the two germline ends. The CDR3 spans 14 residues. The CDR3 loop reads CASSEDHRADTQYF. CDR3 bases: TGTGCCAGCAGCGAGGACCACAGGGCAGATACGCAGTATTTT.

This chain uses TRBV11-2 with TRBJ1-1; the D gene is possibly TRBD1 (5 bases). The CDR3 runs 13 residues. Trimming left V 5 bases short and J 1 base short, with 8 bases between. Germline V lookup: CDR1 SGHAT, CDR2 FQNNGV. The CDR3 DNA is TGTGCCAGCAGCCAGGGTTCGAACACTGAAGCTTTCTTT. Its translation is CASSQGSNTEAFF.

The gene calls are TRBV7-9 and TRBJ2-1; D tentatively fits TRBD1 or TRBD2 (5 bases each). V dropped 3 bases and J dropped 5 bases, with 14 bases sitting between them. This CDR3 has 15 amino acids. The germline V gene has CDR1 SEHNR and CDR2 FQNEAQ (reference sequence). CDR3 loop: CASSFTGTNNNEQFF. Here the CDR3 DNA reads TGTGCCAGCAGCTTCACCGGGACCAATAACAATGAGCAGTTCTTC.

This chain links TRBV10-3 with TRBJ1-1; maybe TRBD1 (5 bases). Germline V CDR1 and CDR2: ENHRY, SYGVKD. The CDR3 extends over 13 amino acids. The ends were cut back, 9 bases at V and 2 bases at J, with 13 bases in the middle. CDR3 protein: CAIRPDTNTEAFF. The CDR3 nucleotides are TGTGCCATACGACCGGACACCAACACTGAAGCTTTCTTT.

A single count supports this clone. V gene TRBV6-5 combines with J gene TRBJ1-2, with 7 bases fitting TRBD1. Germline V gene data show CDR1 as MNHEY and CDR2 as SVGAGI. The CDR3 sequence is 13 residues long. The ends lost 3 bases at V and 7 bases at J; junction bases unmatched: 5. This CDR3 reads CASSYRGRVGYTF. The CDR3 bases are TGTGCCAGCAGTTATAGGGGGCGGGTTGGCTACACCTTC.

The V and J genes are TRBV6-1 and TRBJ1-4; D is ambiguous. The CDR3 runs 14 residues. Germline values: CDR1 MNHNS, CDR2 SASEGT. V was cut by 4 bases and J by 2 bases, with 8 bases left in between. The CDR3 bases are TGTGCCAGCAGTGGGGTTGGGACTAATGAAAAACTGTTTTTT. Translating gives CASSGVGTNEKLFF.

The chain employs TRBV6-6 and TRBJ2-3, with a tentative D call TRBD1 (6 bases). V was shortened by 6 bases and J by 5 bases, with 15 bases between the two germline ends. In germline, CDR1 is MNHNY, CDR2 SVGAGI (reference sequence). The CDR3 covers 14 residues. CDR3 DNA: TGTGCCAGCAGCCCAAACCCAGGGGTAGATACGCAGTATTTT. This sequence encodes CASSPNPGVDTQYF.